The 3 T cell receptor beta chains in this list originate from one sample, sequenced in a study of identical twins (dated by TCRdb to 2016 to 2017). The library was prepared using 5' RACE. The reads were generated on an Illumina HiSeq 2000. TCRdb took the public reads, trimmed them with fastp at Q25, ran MiXCR for clone calling and kept in-frame beta chains. Rows with one shared CDR3 protein collapse into an entry with the most common genes and DNA. A total of some 500,000 distinct CDR3 sequences appear in this sample, 9.6% of them only once. The ten largest account for around 3% of the sample. These data also featured in a second study, about yellow fever vaccine responses in identical twins.

What was sequenced was PBMCs. Receptors originate from a woman aged 18-29 years in good health.

This clonotype has a count of ten or more. V is TRBV5-1 and J is TRBJ2-5; D uncertain. Germline lookup yields CDR1 SGHRS and CDR2 YFSETQ. Trimming pared 0 bases from V and 1 base from J, leaving 4 bases between. The length of the CDR3 is 13 residues. The CDR3 region has the DNA TGCGCCAGCAGCTTGGTCCCCCAAGAGACCCAGTACTTC. Translation gives CASSLVPQETQYF.

There are many counts of this clonotype. The CDR3: CASSLALPPYEQYF. The CDR3 bases are TGTGCCAGCAGCTTAGCCCTGCCTCCTTACGAGCAGTACTTC. The rearrangement uses TRBV7-9 and TRBJ2-7; the D is unclear. The length of the CDR3 is 14 residues. Germline CDR1 SEHNR, CDR2 FQNEAQ (reference sequence). Trimming took off 0 bases at V and 4 bases at J, with 10 bases between the two ends.

This clonotype appeared many times. The CDR3 spells CASSTGLGDYEQYF. The CDR3 DNA is TGTGCCAGCAGTACAGGACTAGGGGACTACGAGCAGTACTTC. The chain is built from TRBV27 and TRBJ2-7; 7 positions match TRBD2. Germline CDR1 is MNHEY and CDR2 is SMNVEV (reference sequence). The CDR3 runs 14 residues. With 5 bases clipped from V and 3 bases from J, the junction kept 7 bases outside the gene matches.